The 26 T cell receptor beta chains presented below share a single source sample, sequenced in a study of cytomegalovirus exposure and HLA in healthy donors. Primers for the PCR totalled 60 Vbeta and 13 Jbeta. The protocol was immunoSEQ multiplex PCR, while the TCRdb copy is restricted to in-frame clones and leaves out a portion. The sample lists 200,000 to 250,000 clones; more than 60% were seen once. The sample consisted of PBMCs. These TCRs come from a woman in her thirties in good health and CMV-seronegative.

This clone was seen only a few times. The chain joins TRBV7-8 to TRBJ2-3, with 7 positions matching TRBD2. CDR1 is SGHVS, CDR2 FQNEAQ, per germline. J gave up 1 base and V 2 bases, and 0 bases lay outside the gene matches. The CDR3 runs to 14 residues. Written as DNA, the CDR3 is TGTGCCAGCAGCTTAACTAGCGGCACAGATACGCAGTATTTT. Residues: CASSLTSGTDTQYF.

The chain is built from TRBV4-2 and TRBJ2-3, with 11 nucleotides matching TRBD1. Trimming cost V 1 base and J 5 bases; bases outside gene matches: 5. Germline assignment: CDR1 LGHNA and CDR2 YNFKEQ. The CDR3 is 16 residues long. The CDR3 DNA sequence: TGTGCCAGCAGCCAAGTTTTGGACAGGGGGCGAGATACGCAGTATTTT. Translating gives CASSQVLDRGRDTQYF.

This clone occurred a few times. J is TRBJ1-1 and V is TRBV5-6; D gene unclear. CDR1 and CDR2 from the germline V gene are SGHDT and YYEEEE. The V end lost 6 bases, the J end lost 2 bases, and 17 bases lay between the germline ends. The CDR3 length is 15 residues. The CDR3 DNA follows: TGTGCCAGCATCGGACGGACTTTCCTTAACACTGAAGCTTTCTTT. Its protein product is CASIGRTFLNTEAFF. Looking up the rest from reference TRBV5-6 and TRBJ1-1 gives the full variable domain: DAGVTQSPTHLIKTRGQQVTLRCSPKSGHDTVSWYQQALGQGPQFIFQYYEEEERQRGNFPDRFSGHQFPNYSSELNVNALLLGDSALYLCASIGRTFLNTEAFFGQGTRLTVV.

The V call is TRBV6-5, the J call TRBJ2-3; D is undetermined. Germline V gene data show CDR1 as MNHEY and CDR2 as SVGAGI. V was trimmed by 2 bases and J by 2 bases, leaving 14 bases between them. This CDR3 comprises 16 residues. CDR3 sequence (DNA): TGTGCCAGCAGTTACCGTAACCCCACTTACACAGATACGCAGTATTTT. Translated: CASSYRNPTYTDTQYF.

The J gene is TRBJ2-3, the V gene TRBV6-6, with 7 bases fitting TRBD2. V lost 10 bases and J lost 3; bases outside the gene matches: 13. CDR1 is MNHNY and CDR2 is SVGAGI in the germline V gene (reference sequence). The CDR3 is 15 amino acids. CDR3 residues: CAICCPREVTDTQYF. The DNA for the CDR3 is TGTGCCATCTGCTGCCCCCGGGAGGTAACAGATACGCAGTATTTT.

The chain is built from TRBV9 and TRBJ2-5, with 7 positions matching TRBD2. V lost 10 bases to trimming and J lost 4 bases; unmatched junction nucleotides: 7. This CDR3 is 12 amino acids long. CDR1 and CDR2 (germline): SGDLS, YYNGEE. CDR3 nucleotides: TGTGCCTCGGGAGGAGAGGGAGAGACCCAGTACTTC. Translating it yields CASGGEGETQYF.

This sequence joins TRBV5-1 and TRBJ1-1, with a weak D call TRBD1 (5 bases). V dropped 1 base and J dropped 1 base, with 5 bases sitting between them. Per the germline V gene, CDR1 is SGHRS and CDR2 is YFSETQ. This CDR3 is 13 amino acids long. The CDR3 protein is CASSLTGNTEAFF. Written as DNA, the CDR3 is TGCGCCAGCAGCTTGACAGGGAACACTGAAGCTTTCTTT.

Here the CDR3 reads CASSALRGERYTQYF. DNA for the CDR3: TGTGCCAGCAGCGCCTTGCGGGGGGAACGGTATACGCAGTATTTT. The rearrangement joins TRBV9 to TRBJ2-3; 8 bases line up with TRBD2. The germline CDR1 and CDR2 sequences are SGDLS and YYNGEE. The ends lost 3 bases at V and 7 bases at J; junction bases unmatched: 10. The CDR3 length is 15 residues.

This chain connects TRBV27 to TRBJ2-5; D is uncertain. The DNA end lines up better with TRBJ2-7; the J call may be wrong. The CDR3 length is 15 residues. CDR1 is MNHEY and CDR2 is SMNVEV in the germline V gene (reference sequence). DNA of the CDR3: TGTGCCAGCAGTTTATCTGGATATAGCTCCTACGAGCAGTACTTC. It encodes CASSLSGYSSYEQYF.

This clone occurred once. This sample includes further DNA sequences coding for the same CDR3. The rearrangement links TRBV2 to TRBJ2-3; 8 bases line up with TRBD1. CDR3 length: 16 amino acids. J lost 6 bases, V lost 6 bases, and 14 bases had no gene match. CDR1 and CDR2 from the germline V gene are SNHLY and FYNNEI. The CDR3 region has the DNA TGTGCCAGCAGCGATCCCGGGACAGGAGGAATTGATACGCAGTATTTT. This translates into CASSDPGTGGIDTQYF.

V usage is TRBV6-5 and J usage is TRBJ2-6; unclear D gene. Trimming shortened V by 8 bases and J by 0 bases, and 8 bases separated the two germline ends. The CDR3 has 14 residues. Germline lookup yields CDR1 MNHEY and CDR2 SVGAGI. The CDR3 is CASCGSSGANVLTF. The DNA of the CDR3 is TGTGCCAGCTGCGGCAGCTCTGGGGCCAACGTCCTGACTTTC.

Only a few counts were recorded for this clone. This chain connects TRBV5-1 to TRBJ2-1; D unclear. Per the germline V gene, CDR1 is SGHRS and CDR2 is YFSETQ. V lost 0 bases, J lost 6 bases, and 13 bases lay in between. The CDR3 is 15 residues long. The CDR3 spells CASSLDGRSINEQFF. In nucleotides, the CDR3 is TGCGCCAGCAGCTTGGATGGTAGAAGTATCAATGAGCAGTTCTTC.

The CDR3 sequence is CASSQGGFDRVNTEAFF. CDR3 in DNA: TGCGCCAGCAGCCAAGGGGGATTCGACAGAGTGAACACTGAAGCTTTCTTT. The genes are TRBV4-1 and TRBJ1-1, with D perhaps TRBD1 (5 bases). Trimming cost V 1 base and J 0 bases, with 15 bases left between them. The germline CDR1 and CDR2 sequences are MGHRA and YSYEKL. The CDR3 totals 17 residues.

This clone was recorded once. This rearrangement joins TRBV5-1 to TRBJ1-5; no firm D call. The germline CDR1 and CDR2 sequences are SGHRS and YFSETQ. The CDR3 consists of 13 residues. The V end was cut by 5 bases, the J end by 0 bases, with 6 bases between. CDR3 loop: CASRTASNQPQHF. As DNA, the CDR3 is TGCGCCAGCAGAACAGCTAGCAATCAGCCCCAGCATTTT.

This chain connects TRBV5-1 to TRBJ1-1; 7 bases align to TRBD1. J was trimmed by 5 bases and V by 4 bases; bases with no gene match: 8. This CDR3 comprises 14 residues. Germline lookup yields CDR1 SGHRS and CDR2 YFSETQ. The chain's CDR3 is CASSSLQGITEAFF. CDR3 coding DNA: TGCGCCAGCAGCAGTTTACAGGGGATAACTGAAGCTTTCTTT.

This rearrangement joins TRBV9 to TRBJ2-3; D unresolved. CDR1 and CDR2 from the germline V gene are SGDLS and YYNGEE. V lost 4 bases, J lost 1 base, and 10 bases lay in between. The CDR3 is made up of 14 amino acids. CDR3 sequence (DNA): TGTGCCAGCAGCCGAAACCCGGGCACAGATACGCAGTATTTT. It encodes CASSRNPGTDTQYF. Using reference TRBV9 and TRBJ2-3 for the parts outside the CDR3, the full variable domain is DSGVTQTPKHLITATGQRVTLRCSPRSGDLSVYWYQQSLDQGLQFLIQYYNGEERAKGNILERFSAQQFPDLHSELNLSSLELGDSALYFCASSRNPGTDTQYFGPGTRLTVL.

In regard to this clone: One end of the junction is discordant with germline, which a read error may explain. The CDR3 loop is CASSYEANYGYTF. The CDR3 bases are TGTGCCAGCAGTTACGAGGCTAACTATGGCTACACCTTC. The gene calls are TRBV10-3 and TRBJ1-2; D is uncertain. Looked up from germline, CDR1 is ENHRY and CDR2 is SYGVKD. The CDR3 extends over 13 amino acids.

The genes are TRBV21-1 and TRBJ1-1; the D call TRBD1 from the table was never checked on the DNA. TRBV21-1 is a listed pseudogene. The CDR3 loop spans 15 amino acids. The CDR3 reads CASSKGQGPNTEAFF. In nucleotides, the CDR3 is TGTGCCAGCAGCAAAGGACAGGGCCCGAACACTGAAGCTTTCTTT.

The chain joins TRBV6-1 to TRBJ1-2, with TRBD1 identical over 8 bases. This CDR3 has 17 residues. Germline V gene sequence: CDR1 MNHNS, CDR2 SASEGT. Trimming removed 0 bases from V and 4 bases from J; junction bases left unmatched: 10. CDR3 nucleotides: TGTGCCAGCAGTGAAGCGACTCTTTTAGGACAGGGCTATGGCTACACCTTC. Translating it yields CASSEATLLGQGYGYTF.

This rearrangement joins TRBV2 to TRBJ2-7; possible D gene TRBD1, 6 bases. There are 15 residues in the CDR3. CDR1 SNHLY and CDR2 FYNNEI come from the germline V gene. The ends were cut back, 1 base at V and 1 base at J, with 11 bases in the middle. In DNA, the CDR3 is TGTGCCAGCAGTGAAGGGTCAGGGACATCCTACGAGCAGTACTTC. Encoded protein: CASSEGSGTSYEQYF.

The V gene is TRBV6-1, the J gene TRBJ1-2; 8 bases align to TRBD1. The CDR3 is made up of 12 amino acids. CDR1 is MNHNS, CDR2 SASEGT, per germline. V shed 7 bases, J shed 6 bases, and the junction held 4 bases outside the gene matches. The CDR3 DNA reads TGTGCCAGCACAAAGACAGGGGATGGCTACACCTTC. It specifies CASTKTGDGYTF.

This clone turned up a few times. The V and J genes are TRBV21-1 and TRBJ2-7; TRBD2 is the table's D call and was not checked against the DNA. TRBV21-1 has pseudogene status. This CDR3 is 14 amino acids long. The CDR3 bases are TGTGCCATCGGGACCGGGACTAGTGAACACGAGCAGTACTTC. This sequence encodes CAIGTGTSEHEQYF.

The rearrangement joins TRBV5-1 to TRBJ2-7; TRBD1 aligns across 7 bases. Per germline, CDR1 SGHRS and CDR2 YFSETQ. This CDR3 comprises 17 residues. Trimming at V came to 0 bases and at J to 4 bases, leaving 13 bases not matched to a gene. CDR3 nucleotide sequence: TGCGCCAGCAGCTTGGTGAGGACAGGCCCCCTCTTTTACGAGCAGTACTTC. This codes for CASSLVRTGPLFYEQYF. Using reference TRBV5-1 and TRBJ2-7 for the parts outside the CDR3, the full variable domain is KAGVTQTPRYLIKTRGQQVTLSCSPISGHRSVSWYQQTPGQGLQFLFEYFSETQRNKGNFPGRFSGRQFSNSRSEMNVSTLELGDSALYLCASSLVRTGPLFYEQYFGPGTRLTVT.

In its sample, this clone was seen a few times. A much larger clonotype is one base distant, so this may be a read error. The sample holds other DNA sequences that translate to the same CDR3. The chain carries TRBV25-1 and TRBJ1-5, with TRBD1 matching over 7 bases. Trimming took 3 bases from V and 6 from J; bases not matched to a gene: 5. The CDR3 sequence is 14 residues long. Per germline, CDR1 MGHDK and CDR2 SYGVNS. This chain's CDR3 is CASSDTGVGQPQHF. Here the CDR3 DNA reads TGTGCCAGCAGTGACACAGGGGTCGGTCAGCCCCAGCATTTT.

The rearrangement uses TRBV28 and TRBJ2-3; 15 bases fit TRBD2. This CDR3 spans 17 amino acids. The junction had 7 bases not matched to a gene; V was cut back by 5 bases and J by 4 bases. Germline values: CDR1 MDHEN, CDR2 SYDVKM. CDR3 loop: CASSGPGLAGGADTQYF. The DNA of the CDR3 is TGTGCCAGCAGTGGGCCGGGACTAGCGGGGGGTGCAGATACGCAGTATTTT.

The chain uses TRBV9 and TRBJ2-7, with a weak D call TRBD2 (6 bases). This CDR3 has 14 amino acids. Trimming took 0 bases from V and 4 from J, leaving 11 bases between them. Per the germline V gene, CDR1 is SGDLS and CDR2 is YYNGEE. Written as DNA, the CDR3 is TGTGCCAGCAGCGTAGGGGACTTTTCTTACGAGCAGTACTTC. It translates to CASSVGDFSYEQYF. Combining the CDR3 with reference TRBV9 and TRBJ2-7 gives the whole variable domain DSGVTQTPKHLITATGQRVTLRCSPRSGDLSVYWYQQSLDQGLQFLIQYYNGEERAKGNILERFSAQQFPDLHSELNLSSLELGDSALYFCASSVGDFSYEQYFGPGTRLTVT.